This entry is about one T cell receptor beta chain. The data derive from a study of technical replicates of blood from several donors. Libraries were prepared by immunoSEQ multiplex PCR; TCRdb keeps only in-frame clonotypes and omits some of them. The table lists fewer than 90,000 clones, about nine tenths of them singletons. The CDR3 sequence is 14 residues long. CDR1 and CDR2 from the germline V gene are WNHNN and SYGVQD (reference sequence). Trimming cost V 3 bases and J 1 base, with 6 bases left between them. The V call is TRBV10-1, the J call TRBJ2-2; no reliable D call. The specimen sequenced was T cells isolated from PBMCs. This sequence was found in a human donor in good health. The CDR3 DNA reads TGCGCCAGCAGTGAATACAGGAACACCGGGGAGCTGTTTTTT. It is translated as CASSEYRNTGELFF.